This T cell receptor (beta chain) originates from a study of response to subunit inactivated influenza vaccine. There are a few counts of this clonotype. The antigen is not known. Study results and caveats: T cells newly recruited by each seasonal influenza vaccination are few, the authors suggested.

V was pared by 10 bases and J by 4 bases, with 13 bases between. The germline V gene encodes CDR1 MNHEY and CDR2 SVGEGT. The CDR3 spans 13 residues. TCRdb re-called the RT-PCR reads through MiXCR, storing one row per CDR3 protein. This repertoire shows approximately 700,000 distinct CDR3 sequences, approximately 15% found once; its top ten account for 11%. The chain combines TRBV6-2 or TRBV6-3 with TRBJ1-4; no reliable D call. The sequence was obtained from a man aged 45-60 years who received an inactivated influenza vaccine. The sample in question was PBMCs from blood, obtained roughly 12 days after vaccination. In DNA form, the CDR3 reads TGTGCCATCGCGGACGGCTTTAATGAAAAACTGTTTTTT. This encodes CAIADGFNEKLFF.